This TCR beta chain appears in the sequencing data of a study of blood T cell repertoires in COVID-19. The wider study: The United States, Italy and Spain were the sources of the acute and convalescent COVID-19 samples. PBMCs, B-cell-depleted T cells, or T cells provided the cDNA or gDNA that made up the material.

Unmatched junction bases numbered 10, after V lost 0 bases and J lost 2 bases. The CDR3 runs to 18 residues. Per germline, CDR1 SGHTA and CDR2 FQGTGA. Source study methods: Reference gene primer amplification yielded estimated nucleated cell counts. This table comes from immunoSEQ multiplex PCR, and its TCRdb copy is limited to in-frame clones, with some not included. V and J calls and clone size are copied from that table; D and trimming were computed from the DNA. Altogether 100,000 to 150,000 clones are present, roughly four fifths being singletons, with the ten largest covering roughly 5.5%. This TCR was sampled from a man aged 55 to 69 with acute or convalescent COVID-19. The chain carries TRBV7-3 and TRBJ2-3, with 8 bases fitting TRBD2. The sample taken for sequencing was peripheral blood. In nucleotides, the CDR3 is TGTGCCAGCAGCTTAACGGGGAGCCGGGGGGGCGACACAGATACGCAGTATTTT. This gives the protein CASSLTGSRGGDTDTQYF.